The clone carrying this TCR beta chain occurred many times. The antigen is undetermined. V was clipped by 1 base and J by 11 bases, with 14 bases between them. Germline loops: CDR1 LGHDT, CDR2 YNNKEL (reference sequence). The CDR3 length is 13 residues. TCRdb itself ran the 5' RACE reads through MiXCR, one entry per CDR3 protein. Of nearly 650,000 distinct CDR3 sequences listed, less than 9% are singletons. These data are taken from a study of identical twins. General study points: Excess sharing by twins proved weaker in beta out-of-frame sequences. Part of the zero-insertion signal could reflect confounding by invariant MAIT and iNKT cells.

This sample was shared with a second study, whose subject was yellow fever vaccine responses in identical twins.

The TCR originated in a woman aged 18-29 years in good health. The rearrangement uses TRBV3-1 and TRBJ1-1; D remains unclear. Specimen: PBMCs. In nucleotides, the CDR3 is TGTGCCAGCAGCCAAGGTAAACAAGCCACGGCTTTCTTT. This encodes CASSQGKQATAFF.